One and the same sample provided the 28 T cell receptor beta chains below, sequenced in a study of cytomegalovirus exposure and HLA in healthy donors. The method was immunoSEQ multiplex PCR; TCRdb's version includes in-frame clones alone and lacks a portion of them. The data contain tens of thousands of clones, approximately 90% of them singletons. Sequencing used PBMCs. These receptors all stem from a man younger than 30 in good health and CMV-seronegative.

The chain links TRBV28 to TRBJ2-2, with 7 bases identical to TRBD2. Germline V gene data show CDR1 as MDHEN and CDR2 as SYDVKM. The CDR3 covers 15 residues. With V trimmed by 3 bases and J by 3 bases, 4 bases remained unmatched. The CDR3 region has the DNA TGTGCCAGCAGTTTGTGGCGGGGGTACACCGGGGAGCTGTTTTTT. It is translated as CASSLWRGYTGELFF.

J is TRBJ2-7 and V is TRBV13, with TRBD1 identical over 9 bases. The CDR3 has 16 amino acids. The V gene's germline CDR1 is PRHDT and CDR2 FYEKMQ (reference sequence). V lost 2 bases, J lost 7 bases, and 12 bases stayed unmatched. CDR3: CASSLPNRGLSGEQYF. Written as DNA, the CDR3 is TGTGCCAGCAGCTTACCGAACAGGGGGCTATCGGGTGAGCAGTACTTC. Full variable domain (remainder filled in from reference TRBV13 and TRBJ2-7): AAGVIQSPRHLIKEKRETATLKCYPIPRHDTVYWYQQGPGQDPQFLISFYEKMQSDKGSIPDRFSAQQFSDYHSELNMSSLELGDSALYFCASSLPNRGLSGEQYFGPGTRLTVT.

The genes are TRBV4-1 and TRBJ2-7, with 7 bases that match TRBD2. The germline gives CDR1 MGHRA, CDR2 YSYEKL. The CDR3 runs 15 residues. With 4 bases clipped from V and 6 bases from J, the junction kept 12 bases outside the gene matches. The CDR3 here is CASSRVGGVGTEQYF. Here the CDR3 DNA reads TGCGCCAGCAGCCGGGTTGGGGGGGTGGGGACCGAGCAGTACTTC.

This clone was seen just once. The V gene is TRBV6-4, the J gene TRBJ2-5; no reliable D call. Germline values: CDR1 MRHNA, CDR2 SNTAGT. Trimming cost V 0 bases and J 3 bases, with 11 bases left between them. CDR3 size: 15 residues. The CDR3 DNA reads TGTGCCAGCAGTGACTCCCGGGTGAACGAAGAGACCCAGTACTTC. Residues: CASSDSRVNEETQYF.

The chain links TRBV7-9 to TRBJ2-1; 13 positions match TRBD2. There are 16 residues in the CDR3. V lost 5 bases to trimming and J lost 6 bases; unmatched junction nucleotides: 7. Per the germline V gene, CDR1 is SEHNR and CDR2 is FQNEAQ (reference sequence). The DNA for the CDR3 is TGTGCCAGCAGCCCTCTTGGACTAGCGGGAGCCAATGAGCAGTTCTTC. It encodes CASSPLGLAGANEQFF.

As for this clone: One junction end disagrees with the germline gene, perhaps due to a read error. V and J are TRBV7-7 and TRBJ2-1; 8 bases agree with TRBD1. The CDR3 contains 14 residues. CDR1 and CDR2 (germline): SSHAT, FNYEAQ (reference sequence). Written as DNA, the CDR3 is TGTGCTAGCAGCTTAGACAGGGGCTACAATGAGCAGTTCTTC. The encoded protein is CASSLDRGYNEQFF.

CDR3 DNA sequence: TGTGCCAGCAGTTACGCGGGACTAGCGGGGAATGAGCAGTTCTTC. Translation gives CASSYAGLAGNEQFF. V is TRBV6-5 and J is TRBJ2-1; 13 positions match TRBD2. This CDR3 is built from 15 residues. The V and J ends lost 2 bases and 7 bases, in that order; junction bases with no gene match: 2. Germline V CDR1 and CDR2: MNHEY, SVGAGI.

This sequence joins TRBV4-3 and TRBJ1-2; D is perhaps TRBD1 (5 bases). This CDR3 is built from 15 residues. Germline V gene lookup returns CDR1 LGHNA and CDR2 YSLEER. Deletions cut 0 bases from V and 3 bases from J, with 11 bases between. In nucleotides, the CDR3 is TGCGCCAGCAGCCAAGAGATCTTAGGGGACTATGGCTACACCTTC. Protein sequence: CASSQEILGDYGYTF.

The chain couples TRBV4-1 to TRBJ1-2; D ambiguous. Germline V gene data show CDR1 as MGHRA and CDR2 as YSYEKL. V was clipped by 3 bases and J by 3 bases, with 14 bases between them. The length of the CDR3 is 15 residues. DNA of the CDR3: TGCGCCAGCAGCCATTCGGTGAGGATGGACTATGGCTACACCTTC. Its translation is CASSHSVRMDYGYTF.

This clone was observed a single time. The chain has TRBV7-2 and TRBJ2-7; 7 nucleotides match TRBD2. J was trimmed by 2 bases and V by 5 bases; bases with no gene match: 9. CDR1 and CDR2 from the germline V gene are SGHTA and FQGNSA. The CDR3 is 15 residues long. CDR3 in DNA: TGTGCCAGCAGCCTGGCCGGGACTATAACCTACGAGCAGTACTTC. Residues: CASSLAGTITYEQYF.

The chain employs TRBV28 and TRBJ2-7; 11 bases map to TRBD1. The CDR3 extends over 17 amino acids. Germline V CDR1 and CDR2: MDHEN, SYDVKM. V gave up 2 bases and J gave up 6 bases; unmatched junction bases: 12. The CDR3 sequence is CASSLEEGDRGVPEQYF. CDR3 DNA: TGTGCCAGCAGTTTAGAGGAGGGGGACAGGGGGGTTCCCGAGCAGTACTTC.

This chain joins TRBV6-1 and TRBJ1-2; D unclear. The CDR3 is made up of 15 amino acids. The germline V gene encodes CDR1 MNHNS and CDR2 SASEGT. V shed 7 bases and J shed 3 bases, with 18 bases lying between them. The CDR3 here is CASTWGGSGDYGYTF. The CDR3 coding sequence is TGTGCCAGCACCTGGGGAGGGAGCGGTGACTATGGCTACACCTTC.

The sample holds one count of this clone. The rearrangement joins TRBV27 to TRBJ2-1, with TRBD2 matching 12 bases. V dropped 6 bases and J dropped 10; count of bases not matched to a gene: 13. This CDR3 has 16 amino acids. Germline values: CDR1 MNHEY, CDR2 SMNVEV (reference sequence). CDR3 loop: CASSHLIGLAGSEQFF. Here the CDR3 DNA reads TGTGCCAGCAGCCATTTGATAGGACTAGCGGGGTCGGAGCAGTTCTTC.

The chain combines TRBV6-6 with TRBJ2-4, with 7 bases matching TRBD2. The CDR3 length is 14 residues. CDR1 and CDR2 from the germline V gene are MNHNY and SVGAGI (reference sequence). V lost 5 bases and J lost 7; bases outside the gene matches: 8. The chain's CDR3 is CASSLAGEINIQYF. In nucleotides, the CDR3 is TGTGCCAGCAGTCTCGCGGGAGAGATCAACATTCAGTACTTC.

The rearrangement joins TRBV11-2 to TRBJ2-7, with 12 bases fitting TRBD2. CDR1 SGHAT and CDR2 FQNNGV come from the germline V gene. The CDR3 sequence is 15 residues long. V lost 4 bases, J lost 5 bases, and 6 bases stayed unmatched. The CDR3 DNA reads as TGTGCCAGCAGCTCGCTAGCGGGAGGGCCACACGAGCAGTACTTC. Protein product: CASSSLAGGPHEQYF. Variable domain in full (rest from reference TRBV11-2 and TRBJ2-7): EAGVAQSPRYKIIEKRQSVAFWCNPISGHATLYWYQQILGQGPKLLIQFQNNGVVDDSQLPKDRFSAERLKGVDSTLKIQPAKLEDSAVYLCASSSLAGGPHEQYFGPGTRLTVT.

This sequence joins TRBV5-5 and TRBJ1-3, with D possibly being TRBD1 (6 bases). V lost 4 bases and J lost 2, with 13 bases in between. This CDR3 is 15 amino acids long. Germline V gene sequence: CDR1 SGHKS, CDR2 YYEKEE (reference sequence). DNA of the CDR3: TGTGCCAGCAGCCTCTCGGACAGCCCTGGAAACACCATATATTTT. This gives the protein CASSLSDSPGNTIYF.

The chain recombines TRBV28 with TRBJ2-7; 8 positions match TRBD1. CDR3 length equals 14 residues. J gave up 3 bases and V 10 bases, and 11 bases lay outside the gene matches. CDR1 is MDHEN, CDR2 SYDVKM, per germline. In DNA form, the CDR3 reads TGTGCCATCAAAGACCGGGACAGGAACTACGAGCAGTACTTC. It translates to CAIKDRDRNYEQYF.

The chain couples TRBV27 to TRBJ2-7; tentatively, D is TRBD1 (6 bases). The ends were cut back, 1 base at V and 2 bases at J, with 9 bases in the middle. CDR1 is MNHEY, CDR2 SMNVEV, per germline (reference sequence). This CDR3 has 14 amino acids. This CDR3 is CASSLYREPYEQYF. The CDR3 DNA is TGTGCCAGCAGTTTATACAGGGAGCCCTACGAGCAGTACTTC.

The chain links TRBV9 to TRBJ2-5; 7 nucleotides match TRBD2. Per germline, CDR1 SGDLS and CDR2 YYNGEE. There are 16 residues in the CDR3. Losses at the gene ends were 0 bases for V and 0 bases for J; bases not matched to a gene: 5. The CDR3 coding sequence is TGTGCCAGCAGCGTAGGCCCTAGCGGACACCAAGAGACCCAGTACTTC. Its protein product is CASSVGPSGHQETQYF.

The chain combines TRBV29-1 with TRBJ2-7, with no clear D. The CDR3 length is 12 residues. Trimming took 6 bases from V and 3 from J, leaving 12 bases between them. Germline CDR1 reads SQVTM; CDR2 reads ANQGSEA. CDR3 sequence: CSVSPSFYEQYF. The CDR3 bases are TGCAGCGTGAGTCCCTCCTTCTACGAGCAGTACTTC.

CDR3 nucleotide sequence: TGTGCCAGTCTTGGACAGGGGGCATGGACCGGGGAGCTGTTTTTT. It encodes CASLGQGAWTGELFF. This chain joins TRBV19 and TRBJ2-2; 11 nucleotides align to TRBD1. From germline, CDR1 is LNHDA and CDR2 SQIVND (reference sequence). This CDR3 has 15 amino acids. The V gene end was trimmed by 8 bases and the J gene end by 5 bases; junction bases not matched to a gene: 7.

The rearrangement uses TRBV28 and TRBJ2-6; D ambiguous. CDR3 size: 17 residues. The V gene lost 7 bases and the J gene lost 1 base, with 17 bases spanning the gap. The V gene's germline CDR1 is MDHEN and CDR2 SYDVKM. CDR3 nucleotide sequence: TGTGCCAGCACCCCAGTTCGCCTCGAATCTGGGGCCAACGTCCTGACTTTC. Residues: CASTPVRLESGANVLTF.

The chain carries TRBV28 and TRBJ1-1, with 10 positions matching TRBD1. The CDR3 has 15 residues. The germline V gene has CDR1 MDHEN and CDR2 SYDVKM. The junction had 6 bases not matched to a gene; V was cut back by 5 bases and J by 3 bases. CDR3 DNA sequence: TGTGCCAGCAGTCTAGGTGGACAGGGGGACACTGAAGCTTTCTTT. It encodes CASSLGGQGDTEAFF.

The rearrangement uses TRBV4-1 and TRBJ2-1; 10 positions agree with TRBD2. Germline V gene sequence: CDR1 MGHRA, CDR2 YSYEKL. J gave up 0 bases and V 4 bases, and 12 bases lay outside the gene matches. The CDR3 has 19 residues. The CDR3 is CASSRTGTSVTSSYNEQFF. The CDR3 coding sequence is TGCGCCAGCAGCCGCACCGGGACTAGCGTGACCAGCTCCTACAATGAGCAGTTCTTC.

The CDR3 sequence is CASRPGQGTQPQHF. The CDR3 coding sequence is TGTGCCAGCAGACCGGGACAGGGGACCCAGCCCCAGCATTTT. The chain joins TRBV2 to TRBJ1-5; 10 bases line up with TRBD1. This CDR3 spans 14 amino acids. The V gene's germline CDR1 is SNHLY and CDR2 FYNNEI. Losses at the gene ends were 6 bases for V and 7 bases for J; bases not matched to a gene: 6.

The chain joins TRBV18 to TRBJ2-1, with 8 bases identical to TRBD2. This CDR3 is built from 15 residues. The trim removed 6 bases at V and 6 bases at J, leaving 10 bases unmatched. Germline V lookup: CDR1 KGHSH, CDR2 LQKENI. CDR3 nucleotides: TGTGCCAGCTCCCGCCAGCGGGAGTCAATCAATGAGCAGTTCTTC. Translation: CASSRQRESINEQFF.

The chain is built from TRBV27 and TRBJ2-3, with 7 bases fitting TRBD1. With V trimmed by 4 bases and J by 5 bases, 9 bases remained unmatched. CDR1 and CDR2 (germline): MNHEY, SMNVEV (reference sequence). CDR3 size: 15 residues. The DNA of the CDR3 is TGTGCCAGCAGTTATATAGGGGGCTCGGAAGATACGCAGTATTTT. Amino acid sequence: CASSYIGGSEDTQYF.

The J gene is TRBJ2-3, the V gene TRBV28, with a possible D match to TRBD1 (6 bases). CDR3 length: 17 residues. V was pared by 5 bases and J by 2 bases, with 20 bases between. CDR1 and CDR2 (germline): MDHEN, SYDVKM. CDR3 DNA sequence: TGTGCCAGCAGTCAGGGCGCATCAATGGGGGCCACAGATACGCAGTATTTT. Residues: CASSQGASMGATDTQYF.